This T cell receptor (beta chain) was captured in a study of blood T cell repertoires in COVID-19. At the level of the study: Samples of COVID-19 (acute and convalescent) were obtained from the United States, Italy and Spain. The analysed material was cDNA or gDNA that came from T cells, B-cell-depleted T cells, or PBMCs.

Generated by immunoSEQ multiplex PCR, the TCRdb table keeps only in-frame clones and is missing some. The repertoire has more than 95,000 clones, under 90% of them found once; the top ten carry approximately 38%. CDR3 size: 15 residues. Germline lookup yields CDR1 SGHRS and CDR2 YFSETQ. The V end lost 4 bases, the J end lost 2 bases, and 14 bases lay between the germline ends. V gene TRBV5-1 combines with J gene TRBJ2-3; weak D call: TRBD2 (6 bases). What was sequenced was peripheral blood. The TCR originated in a man aged 80 or over with acute or convalescent COVID-19. CDR3 in DNA: TGCGCCAGCAGCCATAGCGGAGCCCTCACAGATACGCAGTATTTT. Its protein product is CASSHSGALTDTQYF.